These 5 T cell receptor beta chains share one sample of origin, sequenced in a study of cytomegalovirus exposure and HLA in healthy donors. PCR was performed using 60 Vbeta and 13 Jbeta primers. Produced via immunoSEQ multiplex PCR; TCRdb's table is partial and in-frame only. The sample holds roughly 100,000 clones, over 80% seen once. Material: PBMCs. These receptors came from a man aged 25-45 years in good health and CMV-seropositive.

The CDR3 is CASQLRGGTGETQYF. The CDR3 bases are TGTGCCAGCCAACTGCGGGGAGGGACGGGAGAGACCCAGTACTTC. The V and J genes are TRBV18 and TRBJ2-5, with 7 bases lining up with TRBD2. The CDR3 totals 15 residues. The germline gives CDR1 KGHSH, CDR2 LQKENI. Losses at the gene ends were 8 bases for V and 4 bases for J; bases not matched to a gene: 13.

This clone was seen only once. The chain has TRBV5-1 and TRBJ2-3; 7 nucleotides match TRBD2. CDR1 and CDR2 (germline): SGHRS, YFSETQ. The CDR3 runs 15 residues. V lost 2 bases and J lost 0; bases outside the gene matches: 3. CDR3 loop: CASSFGSGSTDTQYF. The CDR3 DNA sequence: TGCGCCAGCAGCTTTGGTAGCGGGAGCACAGATACGCAGTATTTT.

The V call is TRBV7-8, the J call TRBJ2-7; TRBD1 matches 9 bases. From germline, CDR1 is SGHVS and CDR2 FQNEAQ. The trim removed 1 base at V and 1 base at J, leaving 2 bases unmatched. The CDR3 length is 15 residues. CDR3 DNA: TGTGCCAGCAGCTTAGTAGGGACAGGGTCCTACGAGCAGTACTTC. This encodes CASSLVGTGSYEQYF.

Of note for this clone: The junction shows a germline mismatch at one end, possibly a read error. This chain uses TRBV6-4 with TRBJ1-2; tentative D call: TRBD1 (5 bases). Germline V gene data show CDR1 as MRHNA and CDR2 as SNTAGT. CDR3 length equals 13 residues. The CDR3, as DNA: TGTGCCAGCGTCCACGGGACTAAGTATGGCTACACCTTC. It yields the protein CASVHGTKYGYTF.

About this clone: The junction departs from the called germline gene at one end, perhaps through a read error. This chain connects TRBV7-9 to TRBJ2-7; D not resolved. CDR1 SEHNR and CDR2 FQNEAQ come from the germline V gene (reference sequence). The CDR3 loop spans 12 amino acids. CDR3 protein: CSSSLTVNEQYF. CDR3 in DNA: TGTTCCAGCAGCTTAACGGTTAACGAGCAGTACTTC.